These 16 T cell receptor beta chains originate from one sample sequenced in a study of blood T cell repertoires in COVID-19. Measured with immunoSEQ multiplex PCR; TCRdb has only the in-frame clones, and not every one. Of roughly 120,000 clones detected, around 90% appear once; the ten largest clones hold 3.3%. The sequenced sample was peripheral blood. Every receptor here comes from a woman aged 45-60 years with acute or convalescent COVID-19.

This rearrangement joins TRBV6-1 to TRBJ2-7, with 7 bases fitting TRBD2. V lost 2 bases and J lost 4; bases outside the gene matches: 8. This CDR3 comprises 15 residues. The germline gives CDR1 MNHNS, CDR2 SASEGT. The CDR3: CASSERGGRGYEQYF. The DNA for the CDR3 is TGTGCCAGCAGTGAAAGGGGCGGGAGAGGGTACGAGCAGTACTTC.

The rearrangement joins TRBV2 to TRBJ1-4; a weak D match, TRBD1 (5 bases). Trimming took off 6 bases at V and 7 bases at J, with 18 bases between the two ends. Germline-derived CDR1 and CDR2 are SNHLY and FYNNEI. The CDR3 covers 15 residues. The chain's CDR3 is CASRLTRGGGEKLFF. DNA of the CDR3: TGTGCCAGCAGGCTGACTCGGGGGGGTGGTGAAAAACTGTTTTTT. The variable domain in full, completed from reference TRBV2 and TRBJ1-4, reads EPEVTQTPSHQVTQMGQEVILRCVPISNHLYFYWYRQILGQKVEFLVSFYNNEISEKSEIFDDQFSVERPDGSNFTLKIRSTKLEDSAMYFCASRLTRGGGEKLFFGSGTQLSVL.

The chain uses TRBV6-1 and TRBJ1-4; D is possibly TRBD1 (5 bases). Germline-derived CDR1 and CDR2 are MNHNS and SASEGT. Trimming pared 1 base from V and 8 bases from J, leaving 20 bases between. The CDR3 is 17 residues long. CDR3 bases: TGTGCCAGCAGTGAAGACAGGAGGGCAGGCCTCGAGGAAAAACTGTTTTTT. Its protein product is CASSEDRRAGLEEKLFF.

The DNA of the CDR3 is TGCGCCAGCAGGGTTGATGCTCGGACAGGGGACACTGAAGCTTTCTTT. It translates to CASRVDARTGDTEAFF. V is TRBV5-1 and J is TRBJ1-1; 9 bases map to TRBD1. Per germline, CDR1 SGHRS and CDR2 YFSETQ. CDR3 length equals 16 residues. The V and J ends lost 5 bases and 3 bases, in that order; junction bases with no gene match: 11.

The CDR3 here is CASSAGTSGKVEQFF. DNA for the CDR3: TGTGCCAGTAGTGCCGGGACTAGCGGGAAGGTTGAGCAGTTCTTC. The chain links TRBV19 to TRBJ2-1; 13 positions agree with TRBD2. This CDR3 has 15 amino acids. V lost 5 bases, J lost 9 bases, and 7 bases stayed unmatched. Per germline, CDR1 LNHDA and CDR2 SQIVND (reference sequence).

The chain carries TRBV7-9 and TRBJ1-4; 7 bases map to TRBD1. The V and J ends lost 5 bases and 8 bases, in that order; junction bases with no gene match: 20. This CDR3 contains 18 residues. Looked up from germline, CDR1 is SEHNR and CDR2 is FQNEAQ (reference sequence). The CDR3 DNA sequence: TGTGCCAGCAGCCCCAGTGGAGGGGGCGCATCATCAGGGGAAAAACTGTTTTTT. Translated, it gives CASSPSGGGASSGEKLFF.

V gene TRBV23-1 combines with J gene TRBJ1-1; 8 nucleotides align to TRBD1. TRBV23-1 is an ORF, with its function uncertain. V was clipped by 0 bases and J by 2 bases; unmatched bases: 5. The CDR3 extends over 16 amino acids. The CDR3, as DNA: TGCGCCAGCAGTCAATCGGTCAGGGGGCGAAACACTGAAGCTTTCTTT. Translation: CASSQSVRGRNTEAFF.

This chain joins TRBV2 and TRBJ2-1; 8 bases align to TRBD1. CDR1 is SNHLY, CDR2 FYNNEI, per germline. Losses at the gene ends were 6 bases for V and 8 bases for J; bases not matched to a gene: 6. This CDR3 contains 13 residues. DNA for the CDR3: TGTGCCAGCAGCCAGGACAGGGTGGATGAGCAGTTCTTC. This encodes CASSQDRVDEQFF.

In nucleotides, the CDR3 is TGTGCCAGCAGCCAATCGGGACATCAGAACACTGAAGCTTTCTTT. It encodes CASSQSGHQNTEAFF. The V and J genes are TRBV3-1 (or the pseudogene TRBV3-2) and TRBJ1-1, with D possibly being TRBD1 (6 bases). V lost 2 bases to trimming and J lost 1 base, with 11 bases between them. Germline-derived CDR1 and CDR2 are LGHDT and YNNKEL (reference sequence). The CDR3 consists of 15 residues.

This sequence joins TRBV27 and TRBJ1-1, with 12 bases lining up with TRBD1. CDR3 size: 13 residues. Germline-derived CDR1 and CDR2 are MNHEY and SMNVEV (reference sequence). Germline trimming cut 3 bases from V and 9 bases from J; bases unmatched to any gene: 2. The CDR3 loop reads CASSLGQGAKAFF. The CDR3 DNA is TGTGCCAGCAGTTTGGGACAGGGGGCGAAAGCTTTCTTT.

The genes are TRBV5-4 and TRBJ2-5; D call uncertain. V was clipped by 0 bases and J by 4 bases, with 4 bases between them. In germline, CDR1 is SGHNT, CDR2 YYREEE (reference sequence). This CDR3 has 12 residues. The CDR3 here is CASSLVAETQYF. CDR3 sequence (DNA): TGTGCCAGCAGCTTGGTAGCAGAGACCCAGTACTTC.

This chain links TRBV5-6 with TRBJ1-2; weak D call: TRBD1 (6 bases). The V gene's germline CDR1 is SGHDT and CDR2 YYEEEE. The V end lost 0 bases, the J end lost 2 bases, and 11 bases lay between the germline ends. The CDR3 has 15 residues. The CDR3 DNA reads as TGTGCCAGCAGCTTGGGTCCTACAGGGAACTATGGCTACACCTTC. Translated, it gives CASSLGPTGNYGYTF.

V gene TRBV24-1 combines with J gene TRBJ2-2; 10 bases map to TRBD1. The CDR3 contains 16 residues. Trimming at V came to 3 bases and at J to 6 bases, leaving 6 bases not matched to a gene. From germline, CDR1 is KGHDR and CDR2 SFDVKD. The CDR3 region is CATSDPGQGTPGELFF. The CDR3 DNA reads as TGTGCCACCAGTGATCCGGGACAGGGGACGCCCGGGGAGCTGTTTTTT.

This sequence joins TRBV18 and TRBJ2-2; maybe TRBD1 (5 bases). The CDR3 is made up of 15 amino acids. Trimming removed 0 bases from V and 2 bases from J, with 7 bases in between. From germline, CDR1 is KGHSH and CDR2 LQKENI. The CDR3 reads CASSPPGRNTGELFF. In DNA, the CDR3 is TGTGCCAGCTCACCACCGGGGCGAAACACCGGGGAGCTGTTTTTT. Full variable domain (rest looked up from reference TRBV18 and TRBJ2-2): NAGVMQNPRHLVRRRGQEARLRCSPMKGHSHVYWYRQLPEEGLKFMVYLQKENIIDESGMPKERFSAEFPKEGPSILRIQQVVRGDSAAYFCASSPPGRNTGELFFGEGSRLTVL.

This clone was recorded only once. The rearrangement joins TRBV13 to TRBJ1-4; TRBD1 might be the D (6 bases). The V end lost 0 bases, the J end lost 12 bases, and 14 bases lay between the germline ends. The CDR3 covers 14 residues. Germline CDR1 is PRHDT and CDR2 is FYEKMQ (reference sequence). The CDR3 here is CASSLGLPGVELFF. Written as DNA, the CDR3 is TGTGCCAGCAGCTTAGGCCTCCCAGGGGTCGAACTGTTTTTT. The full variable domain, its missing parts supplied by reference TRBV13 and TRBJ1-4, is AAGVIQSPRHLIKEKRETATLKCYPIPRHDTVYWYQQGPGQDPQFLISFYEKMQSDKGSIPDRFSAQQFSDYHSELNMSSLELGDSALYFCASSLGLPGVELFFGSGTQLSVL.

The J gene is TRBJ2-7, the V gene TRBV3-1 (or the pseudogene TRBV3-2); 8 nucleotides align to TRBD1. Trimming at V came to 4 bases and at J to 3 bases, leaving 5 bases not matched to a gene. Germline values: CDR1 LGHDT, CDR2 YNNKEL (reference sequence). The CDR3 runs to 14 residues. The CDR3 DNA reads TGTGCCAGCAGCCTTGGACAGGGCTTCTACGAGCAGTACTTC. As protein: CASSLGQGFYEQYF.